The T cell receptor beta chain under discussion was sequenced for a study of blood T cell repertoires in COVID-19 (TCRdb year 2020). General notes on the study: The collaborator samples originated in the United States, Italy and Spain and spanned the acute and convalescent phases of COVID-19. The material from the prospective study consisted of cDNA or gDNA derived from T cells, B-cell-depleted T cells, or PBMCs. The dataset comprised deeply sampled blood TCRbeta repertoires from subjects exposed to, actively infected with, or recovered from COVID-19. A freely available public database, intended as a resource for researchers studying the immune response to SARS-CoV-2, is where the repertoires were released. Samples were obtained from the ongoing ImmuneRACE study (first 160 participants) and from 1,254 subjects provided by 6 global collaborators. Nearly every sample came with metadata listing a de-identified subject ID, COVID-19 status, age in years and sex. HLA class I and class II types, where available, came from metadata supplied by the sample provider rather than from assay-based typing. Broad study findings and their caveats: The quantity of clinical and demographic metadata differed by source and by participant and was supplied without curation.

TCRbeta CDR3 regions were amplified from genomic DNA using the immunoSEQ Assay, a bias-controlled multiplex PCR. From the authors' description of their analysis: Within the assay, amplification of reference gene primers was used to estimate how many nucleated cells each sample contained. To quantify the absolute abundance of each unique TCRbeta CDR3 rearrangement, sequence reads were collapsed and filtered. For each sample, productive Simpson clonality was calculated as the square root of Simpson's diversity index across productive rearrangements. As stored in TCRdb, this immuneACCESS dataset retains in-frame rearrangements with V and J assigned. A fraction of the clones does not appear; measured against another copy, unresolved V genes explain less than half of the discrepancy, and the remainder lacks a known reason. V and J calls plus clone size are reproduced from that table; the DNA served to infer D and trimming. In all, the sample holds approximately 49,000 clones, and approximately 84% of those were seen once. Approximately 2.5% of the sample is taken by the ten largest.

Each collaborating institution followed its own protocols to collect whole blood in K2EDTA tubes. Collaborator samples were shipped for TCRbeta analysis as frozen whole blood, isolated PBMCs, or DNA extracted from either sample type. The germline V gene (reference sequence) supplies CDR1 MNHNY and CDR2 SVGAGI. The CDR3 starts with the cysteine, ends with the phenylalanine, and has 14 residues. Only CDR3 DNA is held: 42 bases, read in frame from base 1. Cut back by 2 bases and 4 bases, the V and J ends lie 9 bases apart. With regard to this clone: Its antigen is unknown. No much larger clone exists at a distance of one base, and base qualities are not known.

The sequence was obtained from a man aged 45 to 65 with acute or convalescent COVID-19. The sequencing input was peripheral blood. This chain is built from TRBV6-6 and TRBJ2-1; too little of a D gene remains to name it. The encoded CDR3 is CASSYDGAYNEQFF. The DNA sequence follows: TGTGCCAGCAGTTACGATGGAGCGTACAATGAGCAGTTCTTC.